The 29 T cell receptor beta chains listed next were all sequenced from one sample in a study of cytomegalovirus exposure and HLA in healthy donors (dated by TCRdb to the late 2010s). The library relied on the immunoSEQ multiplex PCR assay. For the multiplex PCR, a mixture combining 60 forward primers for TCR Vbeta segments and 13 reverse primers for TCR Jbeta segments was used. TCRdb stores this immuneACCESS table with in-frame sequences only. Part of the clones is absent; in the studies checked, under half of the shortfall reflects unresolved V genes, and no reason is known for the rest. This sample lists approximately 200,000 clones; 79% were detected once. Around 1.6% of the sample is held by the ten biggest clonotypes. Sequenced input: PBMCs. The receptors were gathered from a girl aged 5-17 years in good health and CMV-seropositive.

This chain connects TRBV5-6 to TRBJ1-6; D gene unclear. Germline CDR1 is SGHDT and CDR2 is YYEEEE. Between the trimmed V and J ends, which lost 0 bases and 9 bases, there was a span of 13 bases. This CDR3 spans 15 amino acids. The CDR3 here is CASSLELAIGSPLHF. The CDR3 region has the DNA TGTGCCAGCAGCTTGGAGCTAGCGATCGGTTCACCCCTCCACTTT.

The CDR3 here is CASSAMPRGSGDSDTQYF. In nucleotides, the CDR3 is TGTGCCAGCAGTGCCATGCCCCGGGGTAGCGGGGATTCAGATACGCAGTATTTT. This rearrangement joins TRBV6-4 to TRBJ2-3; TRBD2 matches 8 bases. Per the germline V gene, CDR1 is MRHNA and CDR2 is SNTAGT. The CDR3 spans 18 residues. V was clipped by 4 bases and J by 4 bases; unmatched bases: 16.

DNA of the CDR3: TGTGCCAGCAGTGAAACCACAGATCCCGCCGAGCAGTACTTC. It encodes CASSETTDPAEQYF. V gene TRBV6-1 combines with J gene TRBJ2-7, with D uncertain. V lost 2 bases to trimming and J lost 6 bases, with 14 bases between them. Germline V lookup: CDR1 MNHNS, CDR2 SASEGT. This CDR3 has 14 residues.

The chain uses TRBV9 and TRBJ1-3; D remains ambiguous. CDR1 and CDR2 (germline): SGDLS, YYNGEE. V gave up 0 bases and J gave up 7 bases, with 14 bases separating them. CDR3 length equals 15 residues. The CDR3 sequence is CASSVVSVLVNTIYF. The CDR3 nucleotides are TGTGCCAGCAGCGTAGTGTCAGTCCTCGTGAACACCATATATTTT.

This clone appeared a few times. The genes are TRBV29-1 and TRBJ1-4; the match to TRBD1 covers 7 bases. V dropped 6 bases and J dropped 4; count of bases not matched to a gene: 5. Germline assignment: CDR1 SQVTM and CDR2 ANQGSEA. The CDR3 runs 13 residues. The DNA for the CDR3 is TGCAGCGTCGGGGACAGCCGTAATGAAAAACTGTTTTTT. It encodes CSVGDSRNEKLFF.

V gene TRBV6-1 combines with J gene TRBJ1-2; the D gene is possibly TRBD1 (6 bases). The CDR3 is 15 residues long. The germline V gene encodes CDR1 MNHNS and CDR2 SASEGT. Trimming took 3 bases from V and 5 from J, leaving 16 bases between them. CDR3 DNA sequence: TGTGCCAGCAGTGAGACAGGTGTCGTTACGTATGGCTACACCTTC. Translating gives CASSETGVVTYGYTF.

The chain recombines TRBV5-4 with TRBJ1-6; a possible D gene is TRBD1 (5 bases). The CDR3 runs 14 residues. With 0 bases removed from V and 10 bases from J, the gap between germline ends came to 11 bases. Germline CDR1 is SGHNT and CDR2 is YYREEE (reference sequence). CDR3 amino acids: CASSLEGRASPLHF. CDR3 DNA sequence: TGTGCCAGCAGCTTGGAGGGCAGGGCCTCACCCCTCCACTTT.

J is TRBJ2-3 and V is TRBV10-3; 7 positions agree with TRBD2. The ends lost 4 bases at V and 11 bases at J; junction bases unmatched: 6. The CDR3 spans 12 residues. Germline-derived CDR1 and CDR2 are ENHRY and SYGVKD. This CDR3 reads CAISGGGVGQYF. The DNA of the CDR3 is TGTGCCATCAGTGGGGGGGGTGTTGGGCAGTATTTT.

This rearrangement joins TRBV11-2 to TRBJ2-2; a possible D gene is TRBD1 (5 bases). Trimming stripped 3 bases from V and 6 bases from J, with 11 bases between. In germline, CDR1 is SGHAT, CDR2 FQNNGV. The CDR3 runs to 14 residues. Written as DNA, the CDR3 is TGTGCCAGCAGCTTCACAGGAGTCTCCGGGGAGCTGTTTTTT. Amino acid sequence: CASSFTGVSGELFF.

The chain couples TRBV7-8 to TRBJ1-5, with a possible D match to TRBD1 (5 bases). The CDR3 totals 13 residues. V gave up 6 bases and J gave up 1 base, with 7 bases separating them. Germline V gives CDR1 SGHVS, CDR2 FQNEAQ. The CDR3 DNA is TGTGCCAGCAGTGGGGGGAGCAATCAGCCCCAGCATTTT. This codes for CASSGGSNQPQHF.

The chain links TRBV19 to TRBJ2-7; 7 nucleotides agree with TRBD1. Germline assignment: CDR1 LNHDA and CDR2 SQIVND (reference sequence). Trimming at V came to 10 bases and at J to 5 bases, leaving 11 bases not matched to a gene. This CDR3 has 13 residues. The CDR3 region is CATGRRQGHEQYF. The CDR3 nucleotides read TGTGCCACGGGTAGGAGACAGGGTCACGAGCAGTACTTC.

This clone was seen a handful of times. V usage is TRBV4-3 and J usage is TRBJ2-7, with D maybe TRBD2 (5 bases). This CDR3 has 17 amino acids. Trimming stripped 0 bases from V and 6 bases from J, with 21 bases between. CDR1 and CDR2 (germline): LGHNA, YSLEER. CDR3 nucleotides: TGCGCCAGCAGCCAAGATTTTGCTGGGGTCTATGCGGGCGAGCAGTACTTC. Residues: CASSQDFAGVYAGEQYF.

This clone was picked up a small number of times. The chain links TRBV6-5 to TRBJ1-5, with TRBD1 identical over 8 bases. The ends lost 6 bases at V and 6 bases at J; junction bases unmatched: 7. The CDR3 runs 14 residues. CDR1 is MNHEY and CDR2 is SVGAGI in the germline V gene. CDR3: CASSTRTGTQPQHF. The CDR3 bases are TGTGCCAGCAGCACCAGGACAGGGACTCAGCCCCAGCATTTT.

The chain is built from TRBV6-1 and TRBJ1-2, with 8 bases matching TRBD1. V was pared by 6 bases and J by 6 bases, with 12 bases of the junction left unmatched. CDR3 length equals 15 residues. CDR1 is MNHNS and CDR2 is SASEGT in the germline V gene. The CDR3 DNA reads TGTGCCAGCAGAGTATCAGGGGGCTTGAGAGATGGCTACACCTTC. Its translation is CASRVSGGLRDGYTF.

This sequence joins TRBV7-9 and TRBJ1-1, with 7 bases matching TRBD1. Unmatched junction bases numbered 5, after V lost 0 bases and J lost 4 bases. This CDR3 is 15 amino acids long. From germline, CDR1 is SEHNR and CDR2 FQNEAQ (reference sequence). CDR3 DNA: TGTGCCAGCAGCTTAGCAGGGGGCGTGGGCACTGAAGCTTTCTTT. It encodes CASSLAGGVGTEAFF.

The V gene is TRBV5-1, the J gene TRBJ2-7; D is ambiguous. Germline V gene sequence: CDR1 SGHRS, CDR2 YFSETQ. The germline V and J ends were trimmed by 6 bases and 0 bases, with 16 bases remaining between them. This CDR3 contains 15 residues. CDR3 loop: CASTSGTGPSYEQYF. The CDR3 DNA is TGCGCCAGCACCTCCGGAACGGGTCCCTCCTACGAGCAGTACTTC. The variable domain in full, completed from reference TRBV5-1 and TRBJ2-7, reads KAGVTQTPRYLIKTRGQQVTLSCSPISGHRSVSWYQQTPGQGLQFLFEYFSETQRNKGNFPGRFSGRQFSNSRSEMNVSTLELGDSALYLCASTSGTGPSYEQYFGPGTRLTVT.

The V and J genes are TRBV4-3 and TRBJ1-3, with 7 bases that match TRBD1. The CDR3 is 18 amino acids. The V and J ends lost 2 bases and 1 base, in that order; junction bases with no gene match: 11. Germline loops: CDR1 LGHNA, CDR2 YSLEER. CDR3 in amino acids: CASSQKGGTFLSGNTIYF. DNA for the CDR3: TGCGCCAGCAGCCAAAAAGGGGGCACCTTCCTTTCTGGAAACACCATATATTTT.

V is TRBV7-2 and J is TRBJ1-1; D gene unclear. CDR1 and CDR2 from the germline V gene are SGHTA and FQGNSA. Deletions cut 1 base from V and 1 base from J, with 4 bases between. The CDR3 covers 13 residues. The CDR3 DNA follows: TGTGCCAGCAGCTTAGACAGGAACACTGAAGCTTTCTTT. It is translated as CASSLDRNTEAFF.

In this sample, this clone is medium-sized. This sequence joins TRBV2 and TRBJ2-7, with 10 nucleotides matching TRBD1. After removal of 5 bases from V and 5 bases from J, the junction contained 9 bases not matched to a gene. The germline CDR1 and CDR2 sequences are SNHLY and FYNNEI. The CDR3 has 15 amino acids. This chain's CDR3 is CASSSGTGEPHEQYF. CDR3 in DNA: TGTGCCAGCAGTTCCGGGACAGGGGAGCCTCACGAGCAGTACTTC.

The CDR3 protein is CASSPSGTGETQYF. The CDR3 DNA sequence: TGTGCCAGCAGCCCCTCGGGGACAGGAGAGACCCAGTACTTC. The rearrangement uses TRBV9 and TRBJ2-5, with 8 bases identical to TRBD1. Germline-derived CDR1 and CDR2 are SGDLS and YYNGEE. The J segment lost 4 bases and the V segment lost 4 bases, leaving 6 bases of the junction unmatched. This CDR3 spans 14 amino acids.

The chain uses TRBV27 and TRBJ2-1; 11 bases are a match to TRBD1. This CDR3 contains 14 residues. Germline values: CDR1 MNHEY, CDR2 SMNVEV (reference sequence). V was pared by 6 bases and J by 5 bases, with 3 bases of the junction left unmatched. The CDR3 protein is CASRGQGEHNEQFF. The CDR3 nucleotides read TGTGCCAGCAGGGGACAGGGGGAACACAATGAGCAGTTCTTC.

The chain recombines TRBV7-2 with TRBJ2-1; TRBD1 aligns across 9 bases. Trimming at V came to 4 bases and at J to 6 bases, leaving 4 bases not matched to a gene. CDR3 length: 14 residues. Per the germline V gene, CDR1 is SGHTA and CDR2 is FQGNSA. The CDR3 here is CASSYRGQRNEQFF. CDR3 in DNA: TGTGCCAGCAGCTACAGGGGGCAGCGCAATGAGCAGTTCTTC.

The CDR3 region has the DNA TGCGCCAGCAGCCAAGATCCCCTACAAGAGACCCAGTACTTC. Protein sequence: CASSQDPLQETQYF. The chain combines TRBV4-1 with TRBJ2-5; D is uncertain. Germline V gene lookup returns CDR1 MGHRA and CDR2 YSYEKL. Trimming shortened V by 0 bases and J by 2 bases, and 7 bases separated the two germline ends. This CDR3 is built from 14 residues.

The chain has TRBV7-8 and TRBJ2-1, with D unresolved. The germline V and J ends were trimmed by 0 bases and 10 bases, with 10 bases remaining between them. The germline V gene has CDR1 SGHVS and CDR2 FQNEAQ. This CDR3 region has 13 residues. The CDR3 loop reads CASSLASRGEQFF. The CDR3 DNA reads TGTGCCAGCAGCTTAGCCTCTCGAGGCGAGCAGTTCTTC.

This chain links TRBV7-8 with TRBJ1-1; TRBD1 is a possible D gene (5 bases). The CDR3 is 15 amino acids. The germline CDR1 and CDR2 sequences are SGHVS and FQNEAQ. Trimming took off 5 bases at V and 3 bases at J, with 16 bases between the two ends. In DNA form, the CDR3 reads TGTGCCAGCAGCCGCCGTAGGGGAGGCGACACTGAAGCTTTCTTT. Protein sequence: CASSRRRGGDTEAFF.

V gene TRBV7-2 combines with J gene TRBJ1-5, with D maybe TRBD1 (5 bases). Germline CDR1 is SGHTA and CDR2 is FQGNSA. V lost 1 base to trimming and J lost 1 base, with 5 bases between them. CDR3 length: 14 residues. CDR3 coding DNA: TGTGCCAGCAGCTTAGGACAGAGCAATCAGCCCCAGCATTTT. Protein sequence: CASSLGQSNQPQHF.

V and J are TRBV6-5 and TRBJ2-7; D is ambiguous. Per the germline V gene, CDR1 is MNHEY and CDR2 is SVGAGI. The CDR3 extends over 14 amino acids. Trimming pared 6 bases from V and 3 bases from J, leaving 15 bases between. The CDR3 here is CASSERYKGYEQYF. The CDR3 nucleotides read TGTGCCAGCAGCGAGCGATATAAAGGCTACGAGCAGTACTTC.

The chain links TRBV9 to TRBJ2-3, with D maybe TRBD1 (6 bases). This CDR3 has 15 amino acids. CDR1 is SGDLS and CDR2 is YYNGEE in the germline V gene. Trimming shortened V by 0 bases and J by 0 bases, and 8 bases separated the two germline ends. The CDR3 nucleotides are TGTGCCAGCAGCGTAGGAGACAGGAGCACAGATACGCAGTATTTT. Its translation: CASSVGDRSTDTQYF.

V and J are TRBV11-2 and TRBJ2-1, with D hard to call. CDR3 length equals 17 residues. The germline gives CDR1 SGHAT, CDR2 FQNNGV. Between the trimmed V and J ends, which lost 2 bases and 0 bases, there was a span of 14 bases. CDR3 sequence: CASSLWSVLSSYNEQFF. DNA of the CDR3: TGTGCCAGCAGCTTATGGTCCGTGCTGAGCTCCTACAATGAGCAGTTCTTC. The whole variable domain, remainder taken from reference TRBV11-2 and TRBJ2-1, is EAGVAQSPRYKIIEKRQSVAFWCNPISGHATLYWYQQILGQGPKLLIQFQNNGVVDDSQLPKDRFSAERLKGVDSTLKIQPAKLEDSAVYLCASSLWSVLSSYNEQFFGPGTRLTVL.